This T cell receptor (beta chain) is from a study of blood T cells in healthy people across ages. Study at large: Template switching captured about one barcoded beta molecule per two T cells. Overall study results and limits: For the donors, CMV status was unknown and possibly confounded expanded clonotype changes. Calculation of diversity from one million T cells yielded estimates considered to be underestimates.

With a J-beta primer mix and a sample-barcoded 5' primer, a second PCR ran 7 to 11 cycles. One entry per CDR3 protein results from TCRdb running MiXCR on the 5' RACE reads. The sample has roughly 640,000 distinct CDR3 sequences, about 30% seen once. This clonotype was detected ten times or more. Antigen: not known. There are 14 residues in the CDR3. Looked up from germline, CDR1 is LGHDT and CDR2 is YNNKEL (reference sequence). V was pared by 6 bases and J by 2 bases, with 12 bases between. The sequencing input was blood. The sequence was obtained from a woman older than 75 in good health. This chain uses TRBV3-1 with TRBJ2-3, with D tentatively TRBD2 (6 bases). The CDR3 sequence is CASRRAGNTDTQYF. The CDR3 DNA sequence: TGTGCCAGCAGGAGGGCGGGGAACACAGATACGCAGTATTTT.